The next 15 T cell receptor beta chains were all read from a single sample in a study of blood T cell repertoires in COVID-19. The method was immunoSEQ multiplex PCR; TCRdb's version includes in-frame clones alone and lacks a portion of them. Here the sample spans roughly 370,000 clones, 85% to 90% being singletons. The sequenced sample consisted of PBMCs or T cells enriched from blood (not recorded which). These TCRs come from a woman between 45 and 60 years old who had recovered from COVID-19.

The J gene is TRBJ2-7, the V gene TRBV28, with D unresolved. The CDR3 has 12 residues. Deletions cut 3 bases from V and 2 bases from J, with 5 bases between. Germline CDR1 reads MDHEN; CDR2 reads SYDVKM. CDR3 amino acids: CASSFIAYEQYF. In nucleotides, the CDR3 is TGTGCCAGCAGTTTTATCGCCTACGAGCAGTACTTC.

The chain links TRBV19 to TRBJ1-5; D is unresolved. The CDR3 extends over 14 amino acids. Trimming removed 0 bases at V and 6 bases at J, with 9 bases between. Per germline, CDR1 LNHDA and CDR2 SQIVND (reference sequence). In DNA form, the CDR3 reads TGTGCCAGTAGTATAGATCAAAGCGGTCAGCCCCAGCATTTT. This encodes CASSIDQSGQPQHF.

V gene TRBV6-2 or TRBV6-3 combines with J gene TRBJ2-7; 7 nucleotides align to TRBD2. J was trimmed by 0 bases and V by 0 bases; bases with no gene match: 5. The CDR3 runs 16 residues. The germline V gene has CDR1 MNHEY and CDR2 SVGEGT. The CDR3 DNA sequence: TGTGCCAGCAGTTACTCGGCTAGCGGCAGCTCCTACGAGCAGTACTTC. Encoded protein: CASSYSASGSSYEQYF.

This sequence joins TRBV24-1 and TRBJ2-5; 7 positions match TRBD1. After removal of 4 bases from V and 2 bases from J, the junction contained 6 bases not matched to a gene. Per germline, CDR1 KGHDR and CDR2 SFDVKD. This CDR3 comprises 15 residues. The CDR3 reads CATSDPRGIQETQYF. CDR3 nucleotides: TGTGCCACCAGTGACCCCAGGGGGATACAAGAGACCCAGTACTTC.

The chain combines TRBV7-2 with TRBJ2-7, with D hard to call. The length of the CDR3 is 13 residues. The ends were cut back, 5 bases at V and 1 base at J, with 9 bases in the middle. CDR1 is SGHTA, CDR2 FQGNSA, per germline. Here the CDR3 reads CASSMVSSYEQYF. DNA of the CDR3: TGTGCCAGCAGCATGGTTAGTTCCTACGAGCAGTACTTC.

This clone was observed once. V is TRBV5-6 and J is TRBJ2-5; D might be TRBD1 (5 bases). Trimming took off 6 bases at V and 1 base at J, with 10 bases between the two ends. There are 13 residues in the CDR3. The germline gives CDR1 SGHDT, CDR2 YYEEEE. CDR3 coding DNA: TGTGCCAGCATGAGGCAGGGCCAAGAGACCCAGTACTTC. Amino acid sequence: CASMRQGQETQYF.

The chain has TRBV6-5 and TRBJ1-1, with TRBD1 matching 7 bases. This CDR3 is 15 amino acids long. V dropped 6 bases and J dropped 10; count of bases not matched to a gene: 17. Germline CDR1 is MNHEY and CDR2 is SVGAGI. CDR3 nucleotide sequence: TGTGCCAGCAGACACTCGACAGGGCCAAACGCTGGAGCTTTCTTT. This sequence encodes CASRHSTGPNAGAFF.

The rearrangement joins TRBV9 to TRBJ1-6; 9 bases agree with TRBD1. Unmatched junction bases numbered 5, after V lost 4 bases and J lost 6 bases. Germline V gives CDR1 SGDLS, CDR2 YYNGEE. This CDR3 comprises 15 residues. CDR3 in amino acids: CASSTGTGSNSPLHF. The CDR3 nucleotides read TGTGCCAGCAGCACTGGGACAGGGAGTAATTCACCCCTCCACTTT.

The chain couples TRBV6-5 to TRBJ2-5; 7 bases agree with TRBD1. The V gene end was trimmed by 0 bases and the J gene end by 1 base; junction bases not matched to a gene: 2. In germline, CDR1 is MNHEY, CDR2 SVGAGI. The CDR3 runs 15 residues. The CDR3 DNA sequence: TGTGCCAGCAGTTACTCGGGACAGACCCAAGAGACCCAGTACTTC. Its protein is CASSYSGQTQETQYF.

The rearrangement links TRBV11-1 to TRBJ1-2, with D hard to call. V was cut by 1 base and J by 7 bases, with 4 bases left in between. This CDR3 is 11 amino acids long. Germline CDR1 reads SGHAT; CDR2 reads FQDESV (reference sequence). The CDR3: CASSLGSGYTF. CDR3 DNA sequence: TGTGCCAGCAGCTTAGGGAGTGGCTACACCTTC.

The chain links TRBV7-2 to TRBJ1-5; D is perhaps TRBD1 (5 bases). Germline CDR1 and CDR2: SGHTA and FQGNSA. The CDR3 spans 14 residues. The V gene lost 5 bases and the J gene lost 6 bases, with 14 bases spanning the gap. DNA for the CDR3: TGTGCCAGCAGCCCCGAATCAGGGTTTCAGCCCCAGCATTTT. This translates into CASSPESGFQPQHF.

V usage is TRBV9 and J usage is TRBJ1-1; 8 bases align to TRBD1. The CDR3 runs to 16 residues. V dropped 0 bases and J dropped 0; count of bases not matched to a gene: 4. The germline V gene encodes CDR1 SGDLS and CDR2 YYNGEE. The CDR3 loop reads CASSVGQGSMNTEAFF. The CDR3 DNA sequence: TGTGCCAGCAGCGTAGGACAGGGGAGCATGAACACTGAAGCTTTCTTT.

The rearrangement uses TRBV6-2 or TRBV6-3 and TRBJ1-2, with 7 bases lining up with TRBD1. The CDR3 extends over 15 amino acids. Germline trimming cut 0 bases from V and 3 bases from J; bases unmatched to any gene: 4. Germline V gives CDR1 MNHEY, CDR2 SVGEGT. The CDR3 sequence: CASSYSGQMDYGYTF. The CDR3 DNA sequence: TGTGCCAGCAGTTACTCGGGACAGATGGACTATGGCTACACCTTC.

The chain recombines TRBV6-5 with TRBJ2-1; D uncertain. The V gene lost 2 bases and the J gene lost 6 bases, with 8 bases spanning the gap. The CDR3 consists of 13 residues. Germline V lookup: CDR1 MNHEY, CDR2 SVGAGI. CDR3 residues: CASSYASFNEQFF. The CDR3 nucleotides are TGTGCCAGCAGTTACGCTAGTTTCAATGAGCAGTTCTTC.

The chain couples TRBV6-6 to TRBJ1-5, with unresolved D. Germline loops: CDR1 MNHNY, CDR2 SVGAGI (reference sequence). Deletions cut 2 bases from V and 4 bases from J, with 15 bases between. This CDR3 has 16 amino acids. CDR3 DNA sequence: TGTGCCAGCAGTTACGAACCACCTCTCGAGAATCAGCCCCAGCATTTT. It translates to CASSYEPPLENQPQHF.